This T cell receptor beta chain derives from a study of cytomegalovirus exposure and HLA in healthy donors. This clone appeared a few times. The antigen is not known. The PCR contained 60 Vbeta and 13 Jbeta primers. The protocol was immunoSEQ multiplex PCR, while the TCRdb copy is restricted to in-frame clones and leaves out a portion. Found here are roughly 150,000 clones, roughly 80% of them singletons; the top ten hold about 1.3%. Study results and caveats: Most CMV-associated TCR beta chains appeared HLA-restricted in a later analysis. Reportedly, fewer N-insertions than the approximately 610-donor mean appeared in an Asian-associated ancestry cluster in a later analysis.

The sequence was collected from a man aged 25-40 years in good health and CMV-seronegative. Sequencing was performed on PBMCs.

The CDR3 bases are TGTGCCAGCAGCTCCCCGGAGAACCCTTACAATGAGCAGTTCTTC. It is translated as CASSSPENPYNEQFF. The chain links TRBV28 to TRBJ2-1; the D is unclear. This CDR3 comprises 15 residues. Germline assignment: CDR1 MDHEN and CDR2 SYDVKM. V gave up 6 bases and J gave up 4 bases, with 16 bases separating them.